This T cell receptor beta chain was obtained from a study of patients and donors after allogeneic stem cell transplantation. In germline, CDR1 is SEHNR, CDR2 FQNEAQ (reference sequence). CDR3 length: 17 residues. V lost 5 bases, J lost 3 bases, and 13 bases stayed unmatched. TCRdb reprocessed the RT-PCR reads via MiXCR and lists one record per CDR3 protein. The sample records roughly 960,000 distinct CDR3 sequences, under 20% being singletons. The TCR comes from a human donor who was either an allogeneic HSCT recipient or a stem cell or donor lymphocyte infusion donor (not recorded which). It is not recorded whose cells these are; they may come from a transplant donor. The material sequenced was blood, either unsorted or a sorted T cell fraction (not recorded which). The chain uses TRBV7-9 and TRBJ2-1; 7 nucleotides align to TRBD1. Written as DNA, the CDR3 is TGTGCCAGCAGCGCCCCCCTGCTCGGGACAGACTACAATGAGCAGTTCTTC. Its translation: CASSAPLLGTDYNEQFF. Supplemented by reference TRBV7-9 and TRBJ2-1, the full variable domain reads DTGVSQNPRHKITKRGQNVTFRCDPISEHNRLYWYRQTLGQGPEFLTYFQNEAQLEKSRLLSDRFSAERPKGSFSTLEIQRTEQGDSAMYLCASSAPLLGTDYNEQFFGPGTRLTVL.